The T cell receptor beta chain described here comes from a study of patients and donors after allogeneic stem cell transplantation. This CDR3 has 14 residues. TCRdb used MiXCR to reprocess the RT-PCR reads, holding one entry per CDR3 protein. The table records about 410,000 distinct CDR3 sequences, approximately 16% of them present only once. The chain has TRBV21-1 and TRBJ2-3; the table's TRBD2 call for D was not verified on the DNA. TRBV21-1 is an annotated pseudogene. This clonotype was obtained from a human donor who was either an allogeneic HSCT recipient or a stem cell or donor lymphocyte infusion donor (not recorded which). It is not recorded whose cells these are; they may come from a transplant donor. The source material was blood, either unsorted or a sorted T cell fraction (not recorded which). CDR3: CASTREYCTDTQYF. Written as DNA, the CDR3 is TGTGCCAGCACACGGGAGTATTGCACAGATACGCAGTATTTT.